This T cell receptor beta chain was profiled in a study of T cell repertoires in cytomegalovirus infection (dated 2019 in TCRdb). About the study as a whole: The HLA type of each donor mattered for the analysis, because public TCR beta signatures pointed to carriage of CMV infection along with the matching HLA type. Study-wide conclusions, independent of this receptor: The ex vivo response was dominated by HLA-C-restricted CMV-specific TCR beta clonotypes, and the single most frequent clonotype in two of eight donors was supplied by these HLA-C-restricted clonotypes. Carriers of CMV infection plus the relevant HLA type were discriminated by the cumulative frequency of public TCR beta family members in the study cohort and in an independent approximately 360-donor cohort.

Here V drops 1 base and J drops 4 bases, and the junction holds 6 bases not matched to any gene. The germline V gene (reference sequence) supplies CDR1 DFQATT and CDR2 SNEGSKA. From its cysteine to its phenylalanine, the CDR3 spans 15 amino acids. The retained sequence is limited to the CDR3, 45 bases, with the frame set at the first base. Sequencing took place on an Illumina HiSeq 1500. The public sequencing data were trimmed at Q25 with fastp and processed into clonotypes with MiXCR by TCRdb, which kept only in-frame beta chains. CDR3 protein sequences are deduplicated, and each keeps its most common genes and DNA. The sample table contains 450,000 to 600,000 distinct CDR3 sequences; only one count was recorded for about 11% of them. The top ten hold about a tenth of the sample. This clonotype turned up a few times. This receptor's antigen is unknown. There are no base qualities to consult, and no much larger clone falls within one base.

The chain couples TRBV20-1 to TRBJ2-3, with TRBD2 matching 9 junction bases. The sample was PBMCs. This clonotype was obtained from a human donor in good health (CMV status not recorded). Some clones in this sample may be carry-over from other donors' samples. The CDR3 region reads CSARALAGLPDTQYF. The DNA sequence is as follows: TGCAGTGCTAGAGCCCTAGCGGGACTCCCAGATACGCAGTATTTT.